The entry below describes one T cell receptor beta chain. The data were taken from a study of blood T cell repertoires in COVID-19. Study information: Sample material is recorded as cDNA or gDNA derived from T cells, B-cell-depleted T cells, or PBMCs.

Original data processing: Amplification from reference gene primers served as the basis for estimated nucleated cell counts. Some clones are missing from TCRdb's copy, which holds only in-frame ones; the method was immunoSEQ multiplex PCR. Clone size and the V and J calls come from that table; the DNA yielded D and trimming. The sample includes a few hundred thousand clones, 75% to 90% of them seen just once. Study members were between roughly 18 and 100 years old and lived in some 26 US regions. Which cohort a participant joined came from the clinical history participants gave. V was clipped by 4 bases and J by 1 base, with 22 bases between them. Germline CDR1 is LGHNA and CDR2 is YNFKEQ. This CDR3 contains 19 residues.

The sequencing sample was made of PBMCs or T cells enriched from blood (not recorded which). The chain couples TRBV4-2 to TRBJ1-4; D perhaps matches TRBD1 (5 bases). This sequence was found in a man younger than 35 who had recovered from COVID-19. CDR3 coding DNA: TGTGCCAGCAGCCGTAAGGGGCGGAGAAATCGAGTAACTAATGAAAAACTGTTTTTT. This codes for CASSRKGRRNRVTNEKLFF.